A selection of T cell receptor beta chains follows, all from one sample in a study of T cells in Graves' hyperthyroidism and ophthalmopathy. Each CDR3 protein gets one entry after TCRdb re-called the multiplex PCR reads with MiXCR. The sample consists of 300,000 to 350,000 distinct CDR3 sequences, 15% to 20% of them appearing once. Sequenced sample: blood. These receptors all stem from a woman aged 40-49 years with Graves' ophthalmopathy. CDR3s include the opening cysteine and the closing phenylalanine or tryptophan. D genes are given only for firm matches. Where a row states a size, it is once, few, many or the class of an expanded clone; other rows omit it.

>once|-|TRBV12-3/TRBV12-4|TRBJ1-3
TGTGCCAGCAGCGAGACTCCGAACAGAAACACCATATATTTT
CASSETPNRNTIYF
>many|TRBD2|TRBV12-3/TRBV12-4|TRBJ2-6
TGTGCCAGCAGGGGGACTAGCGGAAGCTCTGGGGCCAACGTCCTGACTTTC
CASRGTSGSSGANVLTF
>many|TRBD2|TRBV5-8|TRBJ2-5
TGTGCCAGCAGCCTTTTTACCGGGACTAGCGTACAGACCCAGTACTTC
CASSLFTGTSVQTQYF
>many|TRBD2|TRBV5-6|TRBJ2-7
TGTGCCAGCATATATAAGACTAGCGGGAGATCGGGAGAGCAGTACTTC
CASIYKTSGRSGEQYF
>many|-|TRBV28|TRBJ2-3
TGTGCCAGCAGTGCCGGGGACACCTTCACAGATACGCAGTATTTT
CASSAGDTFTDTQYF
>many|-|TRBV27|TRBJ1-1
TGTGCCAGCAGCAACGGGATGGGGCTGATTTACACTGAAGCTTTCTTT
CASSNGMGLIYTEAFF
>many|TRBD1|TRBV6-1|TRBJ1-6
TGTGCCAGCAGTGAAGTCGGACAGGATTCACCCCTCCACTTT
CASSEVGQDSPLHF
>many|TRBD1|TRBV7-8|TRBJ1-2
TGTGCCAGCAGCCACCCCGGACAGGAGGAATATGGCTACACCTTC
CASSHPGQEEYGYTF
>many|TRBD1|TRBV19|TRBJ2-7
TGTGCCAGCAGTGCCGGGACAGGGGGCTCCTACGAGCAGTACTTC
CASSAGTGGSYEQYF
>few|TRBD2|TRBV11-2|TRBJ2-7
TGTGCCAGCAGCTTAGAGGGGACTAGCGGGAACCAATACTACGAGCAGTACTTC
CASSLEGTSGNQYYEQYF
>many|TRBD1|TRBV20-1|TRBJ1-1
TGCAGTGCTGACAGGGAGGTGAACACTGAAGCTTTCTTT
CSADREVNTEAFF
>many|-|TRBV4-3|TRBJ2-7
TGCGCCAGCAGCCATTACGCAGGGGCCGGCGAGCAGTACTTC
CASSHYAGAGEQYF
>many|-|TRBV24-1|TRBJ2-5
TGTGCCACCAGTGATGCCCAGAACACGATCCAAGAGACCCAGTACTTC
CATSDAQNTIQETQYF
>many|TRBD2|TRBV5-6|TRBJ2-7
TGTGCCAGCAGCTCGTCGAAACTAGCGGGATTCCTCTCCTACGAGCAGTACTTC
CASSSSKLAGFLSYEQYF
>few|-|TRBV18|TRBJ2-3
TGTGCCAGCTCCCAGGACCTGGGGAGGTCCCGCACAGATACGCAGTATTTT
CASSQDLGRSRTDTQYF
>-|-|TRBV2|TRBJ1-2
TGTGCCAGCAGTGAAGCGCGGGGAGAGGGCGGCTACACCTTC
CASSEARGEGGYTF
>many|-|TRBV6-1|TRBJ2-2
TGTGCCAGCGCTTTATATTGGTACACCGGGGAGCTGTTTTTT
CASALYWYTGELFF
>-|-|TRBV12-3/TRBV12-4|TRBJ2-5
TGTGCCAGCACCGTAAGCGGTACAGGTCAACAAGAGACCCAGTACTTC
CASTVSGTGQQETQYF
>many|TRBD2|TRBV6-5|TRBJ2-7
TGTGCCAGCAGTTACTCGCCTAGCGGGACCTACGAGCAGTACTTC
CASSYSPSGTYEQYF
>-|-|TRBV7-9|TRBJ2-2
TGTGTCAGCAGCCAAACTAGTGCGAACACCGGGGAGCTGTTTTTT
CVSSQTSANTGELFF
>many|-|TRBV29-1|TRBJ2-7
TGCAGCGTTGTGGGTCTCGCGCCTCCCGAGCAGTACTTC
CSVVGLAPPEQYF
>many|-|TRBV11-2|TRBJ2-2
TGTGCCAGCAGCTTGCTCCGTGGCACCGGGGAGCTGTTTTTT
CASSLLRGTGELFF
>-|TRBD2|TRBV7-8|TRBJ2-5
TGTGCCAGCAGCTCCCTAGCGGGAGGAGAGACCCTGTACTTC
CASSSLAGGETLYF
>few|-|TRBV6-1|TRBJ2-7
TGTGCCAGCAGTGAAGGTTACGACTCCGAGCAGTACTTC
CASSEGYDSEQYF
>many|TRBD1|TRBV28|TRBJ1-1
TGTGCCAGCAGTGGGACAGAAATAGATGAAGCTTTCTTT
CASSGTEIDEAFF
>many|-|TRBV10-3|TRBJ1-2
TGTGCCATCAGTGACCTTCTGCCAGGCAATAACTATGGCTACACCTTC
CAISDLLPGNNYGYTF
>many|-|TRBV2|TRBJ1-5
TGTGCCAGCACGCCAGACCGACTCCAGCCCCAGCATTTT
CASTPDRLQPQHF
>many|-|TRBV19|TRBJ1-1
TGTGCCAGTAGTATAGGGTGGACTGAAGCTTTCTTT
CASSIGWTEAFF
>-|-|TRBV19|TRBJ2-2
TGTGCCAGTAGTATGCCTCCCGGGGAGCTGTTTTTT
CASSMPPGELFF
>-|TRBD2|TRBV28|TRBJ2-5
TGTGCCAGCAGTTTATACCCAGCGGGAGTGTCGAGGGAGACCCAGTACTTC
CASSLYPAGVSRETQYF
>many|-|TRBV10-1|TRBJ1-1
TGCGCCAGCAGTGGGGTTGGGATCAACACTGAAGCTTTCTTT
CASSGVGINTEAFF
>many|-|TRBV27|TRBJ1-2
TGTGCCAGCAGCCGCGACCAGAACTATGGCTACACCTTC
CASSRDQNYGYTF
>-|-|TRBV5-1|TRBJ1-2
TGCGCCAGCAGCTTGACGGGGCCACCGGACTATGGCTACACCTTC
CASSLTGPPDYGYTF